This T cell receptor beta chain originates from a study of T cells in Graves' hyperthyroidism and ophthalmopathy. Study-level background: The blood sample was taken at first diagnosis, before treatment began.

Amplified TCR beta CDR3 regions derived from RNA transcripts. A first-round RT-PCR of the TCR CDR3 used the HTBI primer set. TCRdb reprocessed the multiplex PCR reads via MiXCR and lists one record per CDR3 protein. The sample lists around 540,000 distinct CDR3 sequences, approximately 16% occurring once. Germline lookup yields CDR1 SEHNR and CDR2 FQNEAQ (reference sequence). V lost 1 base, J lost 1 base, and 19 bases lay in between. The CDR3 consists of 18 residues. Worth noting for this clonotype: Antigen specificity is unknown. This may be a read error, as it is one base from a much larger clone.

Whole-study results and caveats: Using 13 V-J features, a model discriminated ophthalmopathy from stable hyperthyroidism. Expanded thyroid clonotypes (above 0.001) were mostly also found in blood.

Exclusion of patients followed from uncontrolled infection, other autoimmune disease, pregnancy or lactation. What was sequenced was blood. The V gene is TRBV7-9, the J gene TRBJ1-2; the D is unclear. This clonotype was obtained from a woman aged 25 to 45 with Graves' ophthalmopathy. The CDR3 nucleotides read TGTGCCAGCAGCTTAGGCGAGTTTGGACGGAAGGATAACTATGGCTACACCTTC. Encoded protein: CASSLGEFGRKDNYGYTF.